The 10 T cell receptor beta chains below come from one sample, sequenced in a study of Graves' ophthalmopathy and Graves' hyperthyroidism. RNA served as the template for amplifying TCR beta CDR3 regions. After a first-round RT-PCR with HTBI primers, a second-round multiplex PCR was run. TCRdb re-derived calls from the multiplex PCR reads in MiXCR, one entry per CDR3 protein. This table has 580,000 or so distinct CDR3 sequences, roughly 39% appearing once. The sample comprised peripheral blood or thyroid tissue (not recorded which). Every receptor here comes from an adult man with Graves' hyperthyroidism.

The chain is built from TRBV2 and TRBJ2-7; 9 bases are a match to TRBD2. V was pared by 3 bases and J by 5 bases, with 2 bases of the junction left unmatched. The germline V gene encodes CDR1 SNHLY and CDR2 FYNNEI. The CDR3 contains 13 residues. The CDR3 coding sequence is TGTGCCAGCAGTGAGCGGGGGGGCGACGAGCAGTACTTC. Translating it yields CASSERGGDEQYF.

In nucleotides, the CDR3 is TGTGCCAGCAGCTTCGGCAGACTGTACCAAGAGACCCAGTACTTC. Protein sequence: CASSFGRLYQETQYF. V is TRBV7-9 and J is TRBJ2-5; no reliable D call. Germline assignment: CDR1 SEHNR and CDR2 FQNEAQ (reference sequence). CDR3 length equals 15 residues. V was trimmed by 3 bases and J by 0 bases, leaving 11 bases between them.

The table lists this clonotype with a count of one. V is TRBV7-2 and J is TRBJ2-7; 11 nucleotides agree with TRBD1. The CDR3 sequence is 15 residues long. CDR1 and CDR2 (germline): SGHTA, FQGNSA. Unmatched junction bases numbered 11, after V lost 6 bases and J lost 7 bases. CDR3 in DNA: TGTGCCAGCAGTACTCAAAGGACAGGGGGCTGGGAGCAGTACTTC. It codes for CASSTQRTGGWEQYF.

For this clonotype: An end of the junction differs from the germline gene, which may be a read error. The chain carries TRBV2 and TRBJ2-3; D not resolved. The germline CDR1 and CDR2 sequences are SNHLY and FYNNEI. CDR3 length: 10 amino acids. CDR3 sequence reads: CASGEDTQYF. The CDR3 DNA reads TGTGCCAGCGGTGAGGATACGCAGTATTTT.

The gene calls are TRBV9 and TRBJ1-4; 8 bases match TRBD1. The CDR3 is made up of 13 amino acids. CDR1 is SGDLS and CDR2 is YYNGEE in the germline V gene. Trimming took 0 bases from V and 8 from J; bases not matched to a gene: 0. The chain's CDR3 is CASSVGQGEKLFF. CDR3 nucleotide sequence: TGTGCCAGCAGCGTAGGACAGGGGGAAAAACTGTTTTTT. Combining the CDR3 with reference TRBV9 and TRBJ1-4 gives the whole variable domain DSGVTQTPKHLITATGQRVTLRCSPRSGDLSVYWYQQSLDQGLQFLIQYYNGEERAKGNILERFSAQQFPDLHSELNLSSLELGDSALYFCASSVGQGEKLFFGSGTQLSVL.

This clonotype has more than one count but fewer than ten. The chain recombines TRBV7-9 with TRBJ2-1; maybe TRBD1 (6 bases). Trimming removed 5 bases at V and 0 bases at J, with 17 bases between. This CDR3 spans 17 amino acids. Germline-derived CDR1 and CDR2 are SEHNR and FQNEAQ (reference sequence). This CDR3 is CASSERRGVSSYNEQFF. The CDR3 DNA sequence: TGTGCCAGCAGCGAACGCAGGGGTGTGAGCTCCTACAATGAGCAGTTCTTC.

This clonotype was counted many times. The CDR3 loop is CASSYRGQETQYF. DNA for the CDR3: TGTGCCAGCAGCTACCGGGGGCAAGAGACCCAGTACTTC. This chain connects TRBV5-8 to TRBJ2-5, with D possibly TRBD2 on 6 matching bases. Germline V gene data show CDR1 as SGHTS and CDR2 as YDEGEE. This CDR3 is built from 13 residues. The V end lost 3 bases, the J end lost 2 bases, and 8 bases lay between the germline ends.

Ten or more counts support this clonotype. V is TRBV10-3 and J is TRBJ1-2; D uncertain. Germline V lookup: CDR1 ENHRY, CDR2 SYGVKD. V was clipped by 0 bases and J by 6 bases, with 8 bases between them. The CDR3 has 13 amino acids. The CDR3 DNA reads TGTGCCATCAGTGAGTCTGCCAAGGATGGCTACACCTTC. Translating it yields CAISESAKDGYTF.

In its sample, this clonotype was seen many times. The chain links TRBV24-1 to TRBJ1-5, with a possible D match to TRBD1 (6 bases). Deletions cut 5 bases from V and 0 bases from J, with 10 bases between. The CDR3 loop spans 15 amino acids. Germline V gene data show CDR1 as KGHDR and CDR2 as SFDVKD. The CDR3 spells CATSAGGGSNQPQHF. CDR3 DNA sequence: TGTGCCACCAGTGCCGGGGGCGGTAGCAATCAGCCCCAGCATTTT.

This clonotype was seen at least ten times. The chain links TRBV24-1 to TRBJ1-2; D is ambiguous. This CDR3 has 12 amino acids. Per the germline V gene, CDR1 is KGHDR and CDR2 is SFDVKD. V lost 7 bases and J 6 bases, leaving 11 bases between the germline ends. CDR3 nucleotide sequence: TGTGCCACCAGAGGACCCATGGATGGCTACACCTTC. Translation: CATRGPMDGYTF.